The source of this T cell receptor beta chain is a study of blood T cell repertoires in COVID-19. At the level of the study: Sites in the United States, Italy and Spain provided acute and convalescent COVID-19 samples. In each case, the material was cDNA or gDNA derived from T cells, B-cell-depleted T cells, or PBMCs.

Per the original methods: Counts of nucleated cells, estimated from reference gene primer amplification, were obtained. The table came from immunoSEQ multiplex PCR; TCRdb's copy has only in-frame clones and leaves some out. That table furnishes V, J and clone size, whereas the DNA furnished D and trimming. The data hold 200,000 to 250,000 clones, with about 82% observed a single time. The CDR3 is 17 amino acids. Seattle patient enrollment occurred during active infection, with longitudinal follow-up thereafter. Sample: peripheral blood. This TCR derives from a woman aged 70 to 79 with COVID-19, enrolled during active disease. The chain couples TRBV21-1 to TRBJ1-4. TRBV21-1 is a recognized pseudogene. CDR3 bases: TGTGCCAGCAGCAACGGAGAGTTAATCGCAACTAATGAAAAACTGTTTTTT. Protein product: CASSNGELIATNEKLFF.